Reported below is one TCR beta chain. Antigen unknown. The junction shows a germline mismatch at one end, possibly a read error. In germline, CDR1 is MNHEY, CDR2 SVGAGI. The CDR3 has 13 residues. This sample stems from a study of tumor-infiltrating lymphocytes in primary liver carcinoma. Study context: Surgical resection was used to treat these primary liver carcinoma patients. Study-wide findings and caveats: Bulk, unsorted sampling meant CD4+ and CD8+ repertoires went uncompared. Less overlap was seen in tumor-adjacent and tumor-blood pairs than in tumor region pairs.

RNA was extracted from whole blood without cell sorting, alongside germline DNA. The researchers drew approximately 4 milliliters of peripheral blood before surgery. The template, roughly 550 ng total RNA, yielded TCR beta cDNA made with a constant-region primer. Researchers made the TCR beta libraries by running three nested multiplex PCR rounds with slightly modified ARM-PCR. Forward primers for TRBV1-TRBV30 and a C-beta reverse primer served the first two PCR rounds, at approximately 10 cycles each. TCRdb reprocessed the multiplex PCR reads via MiXCR and lists one record per CDR3 protein. The sample lists 300,000 to 350,000 distinct CDR3 sequences, 65% occurring once.

The chain is built from TRBV6-5 and TRBJ2-7; 9 positions agree with TRBD2. The material sequenced was peripheral blood. The sequence came from a man aged 35 to 55 with primary liver carcinoma and hepatitis B virus infection. This CDR3 is CASTAGGSYEKYF. The CDR3, as DNA: TGTGCCAGTACAGCGGGAGGAAGCTACGAGAAGTACTTC.